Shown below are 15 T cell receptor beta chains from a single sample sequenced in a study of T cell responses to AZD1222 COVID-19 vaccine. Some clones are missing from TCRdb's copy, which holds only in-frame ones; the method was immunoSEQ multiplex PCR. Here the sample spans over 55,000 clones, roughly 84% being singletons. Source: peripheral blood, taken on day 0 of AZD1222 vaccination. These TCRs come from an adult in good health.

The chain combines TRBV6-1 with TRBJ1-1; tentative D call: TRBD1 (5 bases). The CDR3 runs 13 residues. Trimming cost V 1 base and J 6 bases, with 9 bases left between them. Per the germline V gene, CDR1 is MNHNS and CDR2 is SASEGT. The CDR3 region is CASSEGDAAEAFF. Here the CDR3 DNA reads TGTGCCAGCAGTGAAGGGGACGCCGCTGAAGCTTTCTTT.

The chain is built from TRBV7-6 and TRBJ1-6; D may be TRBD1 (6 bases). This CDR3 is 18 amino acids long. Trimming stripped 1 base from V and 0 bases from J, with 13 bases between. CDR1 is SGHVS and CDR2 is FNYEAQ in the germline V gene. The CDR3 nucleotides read TGTGCCAGCAGCTTAGACCCGCAGGGGAGCTCCTATAATTCACCCCTCCACTTT. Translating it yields CASSLDPQGSSYNSPLHF.

For the CDR3, the DNA is TGTGCCAGCAGCCAGACAAACTCCGGGGGCTACACCTTC. Translating gives CASSQTNSGGYTF. The V call is TRBV14, the J call TRBJ1-2, with D unclear. The CDR3 consists of 13 residues. Germline lookup yields CDR1 SGHDN and CDR2 FVKESK. V was clipped by 3 bases and J by 8 bases, with 13 bases between them.

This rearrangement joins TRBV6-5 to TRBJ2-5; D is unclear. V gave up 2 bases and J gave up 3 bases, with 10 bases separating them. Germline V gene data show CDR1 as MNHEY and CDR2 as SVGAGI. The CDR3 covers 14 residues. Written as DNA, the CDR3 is TGTGCCAGCAGTTACGGGCAGACTGAAGAGACCCAGTACTTC. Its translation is CASSYGQTEETQYF.

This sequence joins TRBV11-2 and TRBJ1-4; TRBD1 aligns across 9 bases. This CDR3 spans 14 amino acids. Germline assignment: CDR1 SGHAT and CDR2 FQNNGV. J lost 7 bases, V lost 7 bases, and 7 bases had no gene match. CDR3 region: CASTPGQGAEKLFF. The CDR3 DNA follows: TGTGCCAGCACACCGGGACAGGGCGCTGAAAAACTGTTTTTT.

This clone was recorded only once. As DNA, the CDR3 is TGCAGCGTTGAAGAGGGGCTTTCTGGAAACACCATATATTTT. It is translated as CSVEEGLSGNTIYF. The chain is built from TRBV29-1 and TRBJ1-3; D may be TRBD1 (5 bases). This CDR3 has 14 residues. Germline lookup yields CDR1 SQVTM and CDR2 ANQGSEA. The V end lost 0 bases, the J end lost 1 base, and 7 bases lay between the germline ends.

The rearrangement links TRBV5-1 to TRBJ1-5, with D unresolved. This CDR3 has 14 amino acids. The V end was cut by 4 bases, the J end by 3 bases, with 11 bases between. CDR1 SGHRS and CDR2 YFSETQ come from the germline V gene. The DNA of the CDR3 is TGCGCCAGCAGCCCCTCGGGGTCCAATCAGCCCCAGCATTTT. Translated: CASSPSGSNQPQHF.

The CDR3 loop reads CAWTLSRSGIADTQYF. As DNA, the CDR3 is TGTGCCTGGACCCTGTCGCGGTCCGGGATCGCAGATACGCAGTATTTT. This chain links TRBV30 with TRBJ2-3; D is possibly TRBD2 (5 bases). The germline V gene encodes CDR1 GTSNPN and CDR2 SVGIG (reference sequence). The CDR3 contains 16 residues. V was clipped by 4 bases and J by 4 bases, with 21 bases between them.

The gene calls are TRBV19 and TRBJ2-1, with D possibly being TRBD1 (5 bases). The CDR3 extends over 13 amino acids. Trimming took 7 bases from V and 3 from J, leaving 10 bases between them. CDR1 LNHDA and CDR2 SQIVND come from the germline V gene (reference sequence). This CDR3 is CASTSDIYNEQFF. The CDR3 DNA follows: TGTGCCAGTACCTCGGACATCTACAATGAGCAGTTCTTC.

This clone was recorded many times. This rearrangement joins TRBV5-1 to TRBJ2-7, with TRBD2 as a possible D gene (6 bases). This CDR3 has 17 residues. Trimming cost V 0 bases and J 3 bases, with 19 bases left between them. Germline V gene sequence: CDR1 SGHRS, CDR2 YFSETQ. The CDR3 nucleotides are TGCGCCAGCAGCTTGGTCCCCCCGACTAGTGATTTCTACGAGCAGTACTTC. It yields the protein CASSLVPPTSDFYEQYF.

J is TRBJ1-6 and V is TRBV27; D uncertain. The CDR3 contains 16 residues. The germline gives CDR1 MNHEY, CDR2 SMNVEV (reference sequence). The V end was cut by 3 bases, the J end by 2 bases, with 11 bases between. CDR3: CASSFTNWPYNSPLHF. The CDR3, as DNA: TGTGCCAGCAGTTTTACCAATTGGCCCTATAATTCACCCCTCCACTTT.

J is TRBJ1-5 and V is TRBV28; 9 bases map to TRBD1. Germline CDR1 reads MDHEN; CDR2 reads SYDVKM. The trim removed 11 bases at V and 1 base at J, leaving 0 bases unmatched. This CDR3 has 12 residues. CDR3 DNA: TGTGCCGGACAGGGGAGCAATCAGCCCCAGCATTTT. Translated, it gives CAGQGSNQPQHF.

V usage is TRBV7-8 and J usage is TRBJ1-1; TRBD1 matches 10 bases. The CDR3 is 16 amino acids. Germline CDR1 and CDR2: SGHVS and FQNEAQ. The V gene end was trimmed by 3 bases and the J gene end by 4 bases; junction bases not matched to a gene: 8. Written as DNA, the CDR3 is TGTGCCAGCAGCTTTTACCGGGACAGGGGAGTCACTGAAGCTTTCTTT. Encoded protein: CASSFYRDRGVTEAFF.

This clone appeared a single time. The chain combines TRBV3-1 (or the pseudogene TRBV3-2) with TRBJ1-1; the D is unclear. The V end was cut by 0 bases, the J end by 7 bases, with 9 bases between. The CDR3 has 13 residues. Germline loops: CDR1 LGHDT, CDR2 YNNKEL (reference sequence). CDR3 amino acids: CASSQDWDSEAFF. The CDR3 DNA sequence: TGTGCCAGCAGCCAAGATTGGGATAGTGAAGCTTTCTTT.

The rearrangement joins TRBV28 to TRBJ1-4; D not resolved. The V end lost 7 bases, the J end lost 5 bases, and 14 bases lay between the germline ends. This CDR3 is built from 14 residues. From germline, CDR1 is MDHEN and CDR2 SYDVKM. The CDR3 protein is CASNDGVSNEKLFF. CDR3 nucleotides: TGTGCCAGCAATGACGGGGTTTCCAATGAAAAACTGTTTTTT.